This T cell receptor (beta chain) emerged from a study of cytomegalovirus exposure and HLA in healthy donors. Study-wide context: Early released data had about 85 million unique TCRs, all coming from HLA-typed donors.

The PCR employed 60 Vbeta primers together with 13 Jbeta primers. Repertoires were generated with immunoSEQ multiplex PCR, while TCRdb's copy carries only in-frame clones and drops some. The table includes some 150,000 clones, almost 85% detected once. Study-wide points: Another analysis was done later, and it associated fewer than 20,000 TCR beta sequences with HLA alleles at 0.05 false discovery rate.

On this clone: Its antigen is unknown.

The CDR3 is made up of 18 amino acids. V dropped 2 bases and J dropped 1; count of bases not matched to a gene: 10. Germline CDR1 is GTSNPN and CDR2 is SVGIG (reference sequence). The sequenced sample consisted of PBMCs. The receptor's source is a man aged 25-45 years in good health and CMV-seropositive. J is TRBJ2-5 and V is TRBV30; TRBD2 matches 13 bases. The CDR3 sequence: CAWSNLRTSGGIQETQYF. The CDR3, as DNA: TGTGCCTGGAGTAACCTACGGACTAGCGGGGGTATCCAAGAGACCCAGTACTTC.